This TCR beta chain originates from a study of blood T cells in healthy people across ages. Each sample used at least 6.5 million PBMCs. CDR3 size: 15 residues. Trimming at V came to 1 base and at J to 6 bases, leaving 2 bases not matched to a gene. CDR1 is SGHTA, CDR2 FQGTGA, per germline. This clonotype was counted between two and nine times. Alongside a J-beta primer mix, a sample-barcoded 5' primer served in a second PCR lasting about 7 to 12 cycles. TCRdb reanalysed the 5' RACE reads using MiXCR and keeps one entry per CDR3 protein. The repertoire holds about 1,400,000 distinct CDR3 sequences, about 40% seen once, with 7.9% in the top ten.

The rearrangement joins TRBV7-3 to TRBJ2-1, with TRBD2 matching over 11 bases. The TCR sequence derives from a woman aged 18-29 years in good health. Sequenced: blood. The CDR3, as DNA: TGTGCCAGCAGCTTAATAGCGGGGGGGCCCAATGAGCAGTTCTTC. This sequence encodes CASSLIAGGPNEQFF. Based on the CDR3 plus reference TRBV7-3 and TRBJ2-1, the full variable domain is GAGVSQTPSNKVTEKGKYVELRCDPISGHTALYWYRQSLGQGPEFLIYFQGTGAADDSGLPNDRFFAVRPEGSVSTLKIQRTERGDSAVYLCASSLIAGGPNEQFFGPGTRLTVL.